This TCR beta chain is from a study of CD8 T cells in Susac syndrome. Sequencing targeted TCR beta in T cells from blood (CD8+ and CD4+). The patients who served as multiple sclerosis controls were treatment-naive and had stable or active relapsing-remitting disease that fulfilled the revised McDonald criteria. The CDR3 length is 14 residues. V dropped 0 bases and J dropped 4 bases, with 9 bases sitting between them. The germline CDR1 and CDR2 sequences are MGHRA and YSYEKL. A quantity of about 0.45 to 1 ug RNA underwent reverse transcription using random hexamers. Across 54 Vbeta and 13 Jbeta, TCR beta CDR3 was amplified with immunoSEQ multiplex PCR. A single record per CDR3 protein comes from TCRdb applying MiXCR to the immunoSEQ multiplex PCR reads. The repertoire holds about 150,000 distinct CDR3 sequences, with roughly 96% as singletons.

Material for sequencing was CD4+ T cells from PBMCs. The sequence derives from a human donor with multiple sclerosis. This chain links TRBV4-1 with TRBJ1-2; D is undetermined. The CDR3 spells CASSQENLRYGYTF. Written as DNA, the CDR3 is TGCGCCAGCAGCCAAGAGAACCTCCGCTATGGCTACACCTTC.